Presented here are 3 T cell receptor beta chains from one specimen sequenced in a study of a mutant IDH1 vaccine in newly diagnosed glioma. Some clones are missing from TCRdb's copy, which holds only in-frame ones; the method was immunoSEQ multiplex PCR. The data hold about 51,000 clones, with approximately 80% observed a single time. Time point of the sample: baseline, week 1 (first vaccination visit). Noted treatment: pre-vaccination baseline after standard-of-care therapy. The specimen was PBMCs, collected from a glioma patient treated with radiotherapy, temozolomide or both. These receptor sequences come from a woman aged 40 to 50 with glioma.

The genes are TRBV19 and TRBJ1-1; no firm D call. This CDR3 region has 13 residues. Germline loops: CDR1 LNHDA, CDR2 SQIVND (reference sequence). Trimming shortened V by 5 bases and J by 5 bases, and 12 bases separated the two germline ends. CDR3 amino acids: CASSYPGSTEAFF. CDR3 DNA: TGTGCCAGTAGTTATCCGGGTAGTACTGAAGCTTTCTTT.

The chain has TRBV10-3 and TRBJ1-2, with 11 bases fitting TRBD1. There are 18 residues in the CDR3. The germline V gene encodes CDR1 ENHRY and CDR2 SYGVKD. Losses at the gene ends were 3 bases for V and 8 bases for J; bases not matched to a gene: 17. Here the CDR3 reads CAISEIPRTGGSLRGYTF. The CDR3 DNA is TGTGCCATCAGTGAAATACCCCGGACAGGGGGCTCCCTAAGAGGCTACACCTTC.

The chain recombines TRBV6-5 with TRBJ2-1; tentative D call: TRBD2 (5 bases). Germline V gene sequence: CDR1 MNHEY, CDR2 SVGAGI. CDR3 size: 15 residues. Trimming cost V 5 bases and J 4 bases, with 15 bases left between them. In nucleotides, the CDR3 is TGTGCCAGCAGTAACCCGGGAAAAGGTTACAATGAGCAGTTCTTC. This sequence encodes CASSNPGKGYNEQFF.